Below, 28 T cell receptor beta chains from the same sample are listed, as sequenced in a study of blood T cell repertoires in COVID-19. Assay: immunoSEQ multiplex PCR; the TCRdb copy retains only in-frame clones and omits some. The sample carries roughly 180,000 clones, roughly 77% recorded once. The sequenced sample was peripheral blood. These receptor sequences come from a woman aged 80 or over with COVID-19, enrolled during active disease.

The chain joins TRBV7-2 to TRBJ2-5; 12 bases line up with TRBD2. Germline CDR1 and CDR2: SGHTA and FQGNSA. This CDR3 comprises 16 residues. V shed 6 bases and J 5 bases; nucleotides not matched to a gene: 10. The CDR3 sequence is CASREGLAGGPETQYF. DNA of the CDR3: TGTGCCAGCAGGGAGGGGCTAGCGGGGGGGCCCGAGACCCAGTACTTC.

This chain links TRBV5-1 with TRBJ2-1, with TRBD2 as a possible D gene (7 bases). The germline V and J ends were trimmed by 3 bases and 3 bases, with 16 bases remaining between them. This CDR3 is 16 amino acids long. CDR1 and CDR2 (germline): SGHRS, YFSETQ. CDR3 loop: CASSSPGAGDYNEQFF. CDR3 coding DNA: TGCGCCAGCAGCTCCCCAGGGGCGGGGGACTACAATGAGCAGTTCTTC. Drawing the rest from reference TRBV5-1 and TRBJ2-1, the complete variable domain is KAGVTQTPRYLIKTRGQQVTLSCSPISGHRSVSWYQQTPGQGLQFLFEYFSETQRNKGNFPGRFSGRQFSNSRSEMNVSTLELGDSALYLCASSSPGAGDYNEQFFGPGTRLTVL.

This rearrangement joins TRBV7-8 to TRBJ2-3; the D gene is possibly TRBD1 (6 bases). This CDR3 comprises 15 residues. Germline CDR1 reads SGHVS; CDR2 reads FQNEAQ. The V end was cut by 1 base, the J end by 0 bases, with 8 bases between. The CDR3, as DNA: TGTGCCAGCAGCTTAGGGGGGCAGAGCACAGATACGCAGTATTTT. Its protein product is CASSLGGQSTDTQYF.

The DNA for the CDR3 is TGTGCCAGCAGCTTAACAGTTAATGAAAAACTGTTTTTT. The encoded protein is CASSLTVNEKLFF. The chain joins TRBV11-2 to TRBJ1-4, with D unresolved. In germline, CDR1 is SGHAT, CDR2 FQNNGV. The CDR3 loop spans 13 amino acids. The V end was cut by 2 bases, the J end by 4 bases, with 5 bases between. The full variable domain, completed using reference TRBV11-2 and TRBJ1-4, is EAGVAQSPRYKIIEKRQSVAFWCNPISGHATLYWYQQILGQGPKLLIQFQNNGVVDDSQLPKDRFSAERLKGVDSTLKIQPAKLEDSAVYLCASSLTVNEKLFFGSGTQLSVL.

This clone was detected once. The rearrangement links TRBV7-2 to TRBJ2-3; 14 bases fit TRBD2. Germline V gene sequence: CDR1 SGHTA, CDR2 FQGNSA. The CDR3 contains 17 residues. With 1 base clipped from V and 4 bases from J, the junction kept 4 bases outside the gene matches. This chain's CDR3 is CASSLEWTSGRPDTQYF. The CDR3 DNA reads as TGTGCCAGCAGCTTAGAGTGGACTAGCGGGAGGCCAGATACGCAGTATTTT. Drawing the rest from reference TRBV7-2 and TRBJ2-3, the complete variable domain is GAGVSQSPSNKVTEKGKDVELRCDPISGHTALYWYRQSLGQGLEFLIYFQGNSAPDKSGLPSDRFSAERTGGSVSTLTIQRTQQEDSAVYLCASSLEWTSGRPDTQYFGPGTRLTVL.

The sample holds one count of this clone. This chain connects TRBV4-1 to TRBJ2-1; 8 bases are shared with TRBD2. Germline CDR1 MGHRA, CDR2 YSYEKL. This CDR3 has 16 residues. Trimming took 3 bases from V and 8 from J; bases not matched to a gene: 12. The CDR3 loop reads CASSHAGLATIHEQFF. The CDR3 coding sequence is TGCGCCAGCAGCCATGCAGGACTAGCCACTATCCATGAGCAGTTCTTC.

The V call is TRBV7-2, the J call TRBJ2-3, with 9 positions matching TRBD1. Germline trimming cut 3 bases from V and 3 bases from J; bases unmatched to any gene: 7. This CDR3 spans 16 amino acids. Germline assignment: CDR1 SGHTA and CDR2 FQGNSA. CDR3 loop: CASSFTGGSGTDTQYF. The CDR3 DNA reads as TGTGCCAGCAGCTTTACAGGGGGCAGCGGAACAGATACGCAGTATTTT.

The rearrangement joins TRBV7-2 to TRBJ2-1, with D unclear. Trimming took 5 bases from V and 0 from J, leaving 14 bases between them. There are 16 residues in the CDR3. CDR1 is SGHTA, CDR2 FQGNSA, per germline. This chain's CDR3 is CASSRPDSSSYNEQFF. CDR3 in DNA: TGTGCCAGCAGCCGCCCCGACTCGAGCTCCTACAATGAGCAGTTCTTC.

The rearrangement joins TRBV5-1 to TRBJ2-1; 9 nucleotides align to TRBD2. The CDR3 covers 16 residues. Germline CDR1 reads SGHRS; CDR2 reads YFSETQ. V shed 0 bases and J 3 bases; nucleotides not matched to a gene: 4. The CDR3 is CASSLASGNYYNEQFF. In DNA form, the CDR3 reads TGCGCCAGCAGCTTGGCTAGCGGGAACTACTACAATGAGCAGTTCTTC.

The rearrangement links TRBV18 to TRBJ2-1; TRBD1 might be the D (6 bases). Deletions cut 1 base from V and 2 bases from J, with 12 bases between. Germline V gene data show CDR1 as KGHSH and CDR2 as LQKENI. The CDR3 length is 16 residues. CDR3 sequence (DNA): TGTGCCAGCTCACCACTTTACAGGGAGACCTACAATGAGCAGTTCTTC. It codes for CASSPLYRETYNEQFF.

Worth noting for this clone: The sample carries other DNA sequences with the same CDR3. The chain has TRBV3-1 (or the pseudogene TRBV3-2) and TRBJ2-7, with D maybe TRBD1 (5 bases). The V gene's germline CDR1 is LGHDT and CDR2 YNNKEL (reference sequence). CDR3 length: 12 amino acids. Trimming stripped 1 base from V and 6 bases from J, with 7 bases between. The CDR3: CASSQGGGEQYF. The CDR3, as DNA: TGTGCCAGCAGCCAAGGGGGCGGCGAGCAGTACTTC.

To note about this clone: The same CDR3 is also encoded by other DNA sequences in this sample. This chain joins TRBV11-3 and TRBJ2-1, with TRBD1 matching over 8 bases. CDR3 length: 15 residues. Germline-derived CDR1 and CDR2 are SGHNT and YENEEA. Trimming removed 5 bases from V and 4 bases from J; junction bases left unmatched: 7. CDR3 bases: TGTGCCAGCAGCCCGAGGACAGGGAGTTACAATGAGCAGTTCTTC. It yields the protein CASSPRTGSYNEQFF.

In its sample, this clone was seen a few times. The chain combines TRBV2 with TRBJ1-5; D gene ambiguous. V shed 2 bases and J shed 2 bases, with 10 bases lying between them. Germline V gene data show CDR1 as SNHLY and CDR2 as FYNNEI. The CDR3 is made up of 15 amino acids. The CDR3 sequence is CASSESGRGNQPQHF. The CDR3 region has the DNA TGTGCCAGCAGTGAAAGCGGCCGGGGCAATCAGCCCCAGCATTTT.

CDR3 sequence reads: CASSRLAGGFNEQFF. For the CDR3, the DNA is TGTGCCAGCAGCCGACTAGCGGGAGGGTTTAATGAGCAGTTCTTC. This chain joins TRBV2 and TRBJ2-1; 14 bases line up with TRBD2. Germline V gives CDR1 SNHLY, CDR2 FYNNEI. With 6 bases clipped from V and 7 bases from J, the junction kept 5 bases outside the gene matches. The CDR3 runs 15 residues.

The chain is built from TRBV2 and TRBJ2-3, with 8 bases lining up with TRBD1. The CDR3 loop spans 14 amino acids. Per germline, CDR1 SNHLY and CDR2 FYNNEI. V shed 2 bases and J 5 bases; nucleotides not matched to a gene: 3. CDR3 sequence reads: CASSEQGAGDTQYF. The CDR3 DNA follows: TGTGCCAGCAGTGAACAGGGGGCAGGAGATACGCAGTATTTT.

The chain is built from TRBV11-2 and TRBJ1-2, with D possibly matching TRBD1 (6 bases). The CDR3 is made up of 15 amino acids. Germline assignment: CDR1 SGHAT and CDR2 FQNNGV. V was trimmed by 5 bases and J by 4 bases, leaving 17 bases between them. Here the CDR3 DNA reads TGTGCCAGCAGCCCCCATGCGGGGGCCGTCTATGGCTACACCTTC. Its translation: CASSPHAGAVYGYTF.

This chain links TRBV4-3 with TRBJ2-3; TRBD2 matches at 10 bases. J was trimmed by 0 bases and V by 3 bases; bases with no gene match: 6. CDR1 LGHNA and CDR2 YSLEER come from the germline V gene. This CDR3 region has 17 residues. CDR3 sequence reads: CASSHGLADSSTDTQYF. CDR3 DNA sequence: TGCGCCAGCAGCCATGGACTAGCGGACTCTAGCACAGATACGCAGTATTTT.

This chain's CDR3 is CASSPTSLSYNEQFF. CDR3 in DNA: TGTGCCAGTAGCCCCACTTCATTATCCTACAATGAGCAGTTCTTC. The genes are TRBV19 and TRBJ2-1, with D hard to call. CDR1 and CDR2 from the germline V gene are LNHDA and SQIVND (reference sequence). The CDR3 covers 15 residues. V gave up 6 bases and J gave up 1 base, with 13 bases separating them.

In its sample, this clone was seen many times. In DNA, the CDR3 is TGTGCCAGCAGCTTGGTCCCAGGGGGCGGCACTGAAGCTTTCTTT. Protein: CASSLVPGGGTEAFF. V usage is TRBV5-4 and J usage is TRBJ1-1, with 8 bases matching TRBD1. The CDR3 has 15 residues. With V trimmed by 0 bases and J by 4 bases, 5 bases remained unmatched. Germline loops: CDR1 SGHNT, CDR2 YYREEE (reference sequence). The full variable domain, its missing parts supplied by reference TRBV5-4 and TRBJ1-1, is ETGVTQSPTHLIKTRGQQVTLRCSSQSGHNTVSWYQQALGQGPQFIFQYYREEENGRGNFPPRFSGLQFPNYSSELNVNALELDDSALYLCASSLVPGGGTEAFFGQGTRLTVV.

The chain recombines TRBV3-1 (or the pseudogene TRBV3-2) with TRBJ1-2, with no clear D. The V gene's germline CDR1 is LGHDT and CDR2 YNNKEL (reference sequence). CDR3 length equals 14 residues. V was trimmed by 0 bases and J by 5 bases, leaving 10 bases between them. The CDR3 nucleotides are TGTGCCAGCAGCCAAGATCGGGGATCATATGGCTACACCTTC. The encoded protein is CASSQDRGSYGYTF.

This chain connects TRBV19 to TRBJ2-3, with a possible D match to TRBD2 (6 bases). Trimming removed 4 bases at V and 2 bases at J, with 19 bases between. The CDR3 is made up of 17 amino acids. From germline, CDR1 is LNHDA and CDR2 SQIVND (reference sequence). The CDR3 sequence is CASSTPLLARDTDTQYF. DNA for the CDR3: TGTGCCAGTAGTACCCCCCTTCTAGCGCGGGACACAGATACGCAGTATTTT. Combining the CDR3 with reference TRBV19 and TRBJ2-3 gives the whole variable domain DGGITQSPKYLFRKEGQNVTLSCEQNLNHDAMYWYRQDPGQGLRLIYYSQIVNDFQKGDIAEGYSVSREKKESFPLTVTSAQKNPTAFYLCASSTPLLARDTDTQYFGPGTRLTVL.

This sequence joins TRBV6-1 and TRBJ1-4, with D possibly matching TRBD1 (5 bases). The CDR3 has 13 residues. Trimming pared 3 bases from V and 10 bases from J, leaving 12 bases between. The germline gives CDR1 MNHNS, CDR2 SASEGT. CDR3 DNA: TGTGCCAGCAGTGATGATGGAAGGGGAAAACTGTTTTTT. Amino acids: CASSDDGRGKLFF.

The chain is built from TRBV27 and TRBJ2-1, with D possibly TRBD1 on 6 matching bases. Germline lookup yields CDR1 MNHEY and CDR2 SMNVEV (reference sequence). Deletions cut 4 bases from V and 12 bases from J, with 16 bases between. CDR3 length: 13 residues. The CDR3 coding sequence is TGTGCCAGCAGTTCCGCCCCCGACAGGCCGCAGTTCTTC. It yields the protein CASSSAPDRPQFF.

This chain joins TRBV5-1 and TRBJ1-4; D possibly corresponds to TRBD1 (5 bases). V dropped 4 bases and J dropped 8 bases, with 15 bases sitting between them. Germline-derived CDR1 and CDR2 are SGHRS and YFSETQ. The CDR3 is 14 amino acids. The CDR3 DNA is TGCGCCAGCAGCAGAGCCCAGGGCTGGGAAAAACTGTTTTTT. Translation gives CASSRAQGWEKLFF.

CDR3 nucleotides: TGTGCCAGTAGTATAGGGACAGGAAAGTTTGAAGCTTTCTTT. Amino acids: CASSIGTGKFEAFF. The rearrangement links TRBV19 to TRBJ1-1, with 7 bases aligning to TRBD1. The germline gives CDR1 LNHDA, CDR2 SQIVND (reference sequence). The CDR3 spans 14 residues. Losses at the gene ends were 1 base for V and 7 bases for J; bases not matched to a gene: 6. The full variable domain, with the rest looked up from reference TRBV19 and TRBJ1-1, is DGGITQSPKYLFRKEGQNVTLSCEQNLNHDAMYWYRQDPGQGLRLIYYSQIVNDFQKGDIAEGYSVSREKKESFPLTVTSAQKNPTAFYLCASSIGTGKFEAFFGQGTRLTVV.

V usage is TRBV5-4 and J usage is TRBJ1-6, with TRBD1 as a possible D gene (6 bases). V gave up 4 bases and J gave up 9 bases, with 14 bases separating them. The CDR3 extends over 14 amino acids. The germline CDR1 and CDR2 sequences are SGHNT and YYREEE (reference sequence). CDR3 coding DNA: TGTGCCAGCAGCCCCGACAGGTCTACTTCACCCCTCCACTTT. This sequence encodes CASSPDRSTSPLHF.

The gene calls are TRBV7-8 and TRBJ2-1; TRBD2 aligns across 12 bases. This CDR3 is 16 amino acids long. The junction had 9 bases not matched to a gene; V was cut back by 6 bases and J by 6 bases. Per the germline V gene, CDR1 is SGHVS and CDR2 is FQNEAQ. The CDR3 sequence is CASRPIGTSGFNEQFF. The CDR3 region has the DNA TGTGCCAGCAGACCTATCGGGACTAGCGGGTTCAATGAGCAGTTCTTC.

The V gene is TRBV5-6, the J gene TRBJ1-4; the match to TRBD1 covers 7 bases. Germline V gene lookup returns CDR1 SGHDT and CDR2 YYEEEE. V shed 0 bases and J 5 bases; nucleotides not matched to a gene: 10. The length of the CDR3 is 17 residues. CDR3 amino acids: CASSLDRTGGINEKLFF. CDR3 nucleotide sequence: TGTGCCAGCAGCTTGGACCGGACAGGTGGTATAAATGAAAAACTGTTTTTT.